These 5 T cell receptor beta chains were all obtained from the same sample, sequenced in a study of beta chain features in type 1 diabetes. Sequencing targeted expressed TCRB transcripts, as all isolated RNA had been reverse transcribed. TCRdb keeps only in-frame clones here, not all; method: immunoSEQ multiplex PCR. This table holds some 150,000 clones, 9.7% found once. The sample comprised central memory CD4+ T cells from blood. Source of these receptors: a middle-aged woman in good health.

The V call is TRBV6-1, the J call TRBJ1-1; D gene uncertain. The CDR3 is made up of 14 amino acids. Germline V gene data show CDR1 as MNHNS and CDR2 as SASEGT. V dropped 2 bases and J dropped 1 base, with 8 bases sitting between them. The CDR3 DNA is TGTGCCAGCAGTGAACTTGCGGGGAACACTGAAGCTTTCTTT. Amino acids: CASSELAGNTEAFF.

V gene TRBV5-1 combines with J gene TRBJ2-4; possible D gene TRBD1, 6 bases. The germline gives CDR1 SGHRS, CDR2 YFSETQ. Trimming took 2 bases from V and 7 from J, leaving 25 bases between them. CDR3 length: 18 residues. CDR3 sequence reads: CASSFTVQASGVRNIQYF. The CDR3 DNA sequence: TGCGCCAGCAGCTTTACCGTCCAAGCCTCAGGGGTTAGGAACATTCAGTACTTC. The full variable domain, with the rest looked up from reference TRBV5-1 and TRBJ2-4, is KAGVTQTPRYLIKTRGQQVTLSCSPISGHRSVSWYQQTPGQGLQFLFEYFSETQRNKGNFPGRFSGRQFSNSRSEMNVSTLELGDSALYLCASSFTVQASGVRNIQYFGAGTRLSVL.

This clone came up a few times. This sequence joins TRBV29-1 and TRBJ1-4; D remains ambiguous. The germline V gene has CDR1 SQVTM and CDR2 ANQGSEA. V lost 5 bases to trimming and J lost 5 bases, with 12 bases between them. This CDR3 region has 13 residues. The CDR3: CSVQRASNEKLFF. The DNA for the CDR3 is TGCAGCGTTCAGAGGGCGTCGAATGAAAAACTGTTTTTT.

V gene TRBV29-1 combines with J gene TRBJ2-3; possibly TRBD2 for D (6 bases). CDR3 length equals 15 residues. Germline V gene sequence: CDR1 SQVTM, CDR2 ANQGSEA. Trimming removed 3 bases from V and 0 bases from J, with 13 bases in between. The CDR3 protein is CSVEGGLGSTDTQYF. As DNA, the CDR3 is TGCAGCGTTGAGGGAGGACTGGGGAGCACAGATACGCAGTATTTT.

The chain links TRBV7-2 to TRBJ2-1; TRBD1 agrees at 7 bases. CDR1 and CDR2 from the germline V gene are SGHTA and FQGNSA. The CDR3 sequence is 15 residues long. Trimming removed 5 bases from V and 0 bases from J; junction bases left unmatched: 4. As DNA, the CDR3 is TGTGCCAGCAGCGTCAGGGGGAGCTCCTACAATGAGCAGTTCTTC. Translated, it gives CASSVRGSSYNEQFF. Based on the CDR3 plus reference TRBV7-2 and TRBJ2-1, the full variable domain is GAGVSQSPSNKVTEKGKDVELRCDPISGHTALYWYRQSLGQGLEFLIYFQGNSAPDKSGLPSDRFSAERTGGSVSTLTIQRTQQEDSAVYLCASSVRGSSYNEQFFGPGTRLTVL.